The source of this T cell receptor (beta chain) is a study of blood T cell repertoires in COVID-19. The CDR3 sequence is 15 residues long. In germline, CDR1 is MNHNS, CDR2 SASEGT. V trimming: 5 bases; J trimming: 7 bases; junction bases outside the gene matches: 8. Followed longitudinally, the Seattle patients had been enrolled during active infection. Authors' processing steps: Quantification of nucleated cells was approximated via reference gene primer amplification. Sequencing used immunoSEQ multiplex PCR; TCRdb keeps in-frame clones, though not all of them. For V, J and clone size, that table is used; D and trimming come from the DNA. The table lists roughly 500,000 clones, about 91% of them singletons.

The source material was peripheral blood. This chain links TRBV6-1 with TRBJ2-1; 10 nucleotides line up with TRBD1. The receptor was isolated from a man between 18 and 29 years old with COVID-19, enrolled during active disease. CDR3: CASSPTGQGRNEQFF. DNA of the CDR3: TGTGCCAGCAGTCCAACGGGACAGGGGAGGAATGAGCAGTTCTTC.